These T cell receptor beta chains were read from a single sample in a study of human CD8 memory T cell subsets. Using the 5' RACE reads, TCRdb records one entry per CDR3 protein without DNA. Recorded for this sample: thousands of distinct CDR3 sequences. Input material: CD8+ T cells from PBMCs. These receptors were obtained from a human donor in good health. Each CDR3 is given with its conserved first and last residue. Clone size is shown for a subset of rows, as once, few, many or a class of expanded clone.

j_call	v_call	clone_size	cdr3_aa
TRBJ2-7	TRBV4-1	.	CASSHRGLAGEGYEQYF
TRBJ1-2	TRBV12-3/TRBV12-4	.	CASTPWGGYGYTF
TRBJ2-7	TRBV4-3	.	CASSQDRAHEQYF
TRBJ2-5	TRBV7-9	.	CASSPAIGGLETQYF
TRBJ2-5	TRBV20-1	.	CSAPEGETQYF
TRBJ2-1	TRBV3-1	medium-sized	CASSQGHLSYNEQFF
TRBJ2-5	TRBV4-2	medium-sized	CASSQTGETQYF
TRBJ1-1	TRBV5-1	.	CASRIHPNLNTEAFF
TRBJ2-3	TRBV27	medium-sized	CASSLSEAVSTDTQYF
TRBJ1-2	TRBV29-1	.	CSAAGTLYGYTF
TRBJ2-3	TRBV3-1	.	CASSPSRLAGGTYF
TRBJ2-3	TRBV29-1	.	CSVDQDSTDTQYF
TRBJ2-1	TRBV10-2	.	CASSSSGSSYNEQFF
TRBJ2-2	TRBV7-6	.	CASSLGLETGELFF
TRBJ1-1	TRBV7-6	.	CASSGQQGMNTEAFF
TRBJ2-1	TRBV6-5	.	CASSRREGYNEQFF